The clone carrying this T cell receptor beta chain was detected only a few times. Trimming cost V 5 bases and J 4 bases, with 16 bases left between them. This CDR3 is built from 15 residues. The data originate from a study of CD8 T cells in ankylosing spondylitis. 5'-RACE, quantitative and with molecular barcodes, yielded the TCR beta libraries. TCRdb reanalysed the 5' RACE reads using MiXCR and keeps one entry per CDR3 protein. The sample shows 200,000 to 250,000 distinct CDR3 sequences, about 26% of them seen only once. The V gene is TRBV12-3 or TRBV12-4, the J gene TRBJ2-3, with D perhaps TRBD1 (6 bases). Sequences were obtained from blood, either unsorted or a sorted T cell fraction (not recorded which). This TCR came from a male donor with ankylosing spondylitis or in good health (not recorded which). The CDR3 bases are TGTGCCAGCAGTCCCCAAGGGGGTAAGGCAGATACGCAGTATTTT. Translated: CASSPQGGKADTQYF.